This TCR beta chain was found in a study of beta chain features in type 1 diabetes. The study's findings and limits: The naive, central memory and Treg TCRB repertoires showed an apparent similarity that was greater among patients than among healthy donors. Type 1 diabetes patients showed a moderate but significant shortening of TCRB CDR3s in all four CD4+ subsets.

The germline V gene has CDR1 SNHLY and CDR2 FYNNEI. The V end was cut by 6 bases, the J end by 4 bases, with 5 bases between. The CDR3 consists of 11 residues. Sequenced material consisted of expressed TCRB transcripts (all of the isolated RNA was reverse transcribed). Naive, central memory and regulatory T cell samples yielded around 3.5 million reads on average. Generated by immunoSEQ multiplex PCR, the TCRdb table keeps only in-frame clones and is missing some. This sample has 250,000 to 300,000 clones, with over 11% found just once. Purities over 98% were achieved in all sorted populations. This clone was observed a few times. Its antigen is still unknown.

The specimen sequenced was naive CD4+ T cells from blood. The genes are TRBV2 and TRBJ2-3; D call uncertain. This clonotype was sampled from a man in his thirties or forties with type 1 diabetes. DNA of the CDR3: TGTGCCAGCAGCGTAGCAGATACGCAGTATTTT. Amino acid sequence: CASSVADTQYF.